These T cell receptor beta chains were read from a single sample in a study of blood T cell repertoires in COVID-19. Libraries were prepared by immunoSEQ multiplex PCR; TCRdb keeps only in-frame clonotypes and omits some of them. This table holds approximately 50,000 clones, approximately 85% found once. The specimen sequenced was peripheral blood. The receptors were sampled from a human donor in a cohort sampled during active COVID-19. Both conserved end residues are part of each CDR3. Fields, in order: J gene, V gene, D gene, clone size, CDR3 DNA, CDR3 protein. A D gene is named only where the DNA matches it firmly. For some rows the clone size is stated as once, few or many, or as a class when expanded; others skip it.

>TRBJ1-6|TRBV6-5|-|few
TGTGCCAGCGTAGCCGGAACCCTCCACTTT
CASVAGTLHF
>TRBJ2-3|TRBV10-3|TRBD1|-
TGTGCCATCAGTGTGGGACAGGAGAGCGCAGATACGCAGTATTTT
CAISVGQESADTQYF
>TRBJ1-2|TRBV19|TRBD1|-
TGTGCCAGTAGTATATCGGGGACAGGGGGGCCCGATGGCTACACCTTC
CASSISGTGGPDGYTF
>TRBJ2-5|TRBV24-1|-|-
TGTGCCACCAGTGATAACCGACACCGTCAAGAGACCCAGTACTTC
CATSDNRHRQETQYF
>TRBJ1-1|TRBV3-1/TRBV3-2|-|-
TGTGCCAGCAGCCAACCAGGCGCGGGCACTGAAGCTTTCTTT
CASSQPGAGTEAFF
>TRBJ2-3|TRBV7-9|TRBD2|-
TGTGCCAGCACAGGTGTCACTAGCGGCACAGATACGCAGTATTTT
CASTGVTSGTDTQYF
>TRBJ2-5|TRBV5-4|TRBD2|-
TGTGCCAGCAGCGGGGGACTAGTCACCGAGACCCAGTACTTC
CASSGGLVTETQYF
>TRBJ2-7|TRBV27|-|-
TGTGCCAGCAGGGCGACTTTAGGACTGGACTCCTACGAGCAGTACTTC
CASRATLGLDSYEQYF
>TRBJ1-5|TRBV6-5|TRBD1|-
TGTGCCAGCAGTTACTCGAGACAGGGGGACAATCAGCCCCAGCATTTT
CASSYSRQGDNQPQHF
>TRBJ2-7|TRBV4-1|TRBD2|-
TGCGCCAGCAGTCCTATAGCGGGAGGGGGCTACGAGCAGTACTTC
CASSPIAGGGYEQYF
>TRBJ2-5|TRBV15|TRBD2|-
TGTGCCACCAGCATCTCCCCTAGCGGGACGAGGGAGACCCAGTACTTC
CATSISPSGTRETQYF
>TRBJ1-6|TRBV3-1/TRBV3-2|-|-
TGTGCCAGCAGCCAAGATCATCCTAGAATGAGCTCCTATAATTCACCCCTCCACTTT
CASSQDHPRMSSYNSPLHF
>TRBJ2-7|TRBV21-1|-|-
TGTGCCAGCAACCCGACAGGACTAGCGGGAGATGAGGGCTCCGAGCAGTACTTC
CASNPTGLAGDEGSEQYF
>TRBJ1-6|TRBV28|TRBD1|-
TGTGCCAGCAGTTTAGGGACAGGGGGCCACTCACCCCTCCACTTT
CASSLGTGGHSPLHF
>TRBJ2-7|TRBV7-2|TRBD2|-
TGTGCCAGCAGCTTACGACTAGCGGGAGGGGATGAGCAGTACTTC
CASSLRLAGGDEQYF
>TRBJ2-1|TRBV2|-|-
TGTGCCAGCAGCGGGAGCTCCTACAATGAGCAGTTCTTC
CASSGSSYNEQFF
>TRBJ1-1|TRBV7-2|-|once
TGTGCCAGCAGCTTACAGCAGGGTATGAACACTGAAGCTTTCTTT
CASSLQQGMNTEAFF
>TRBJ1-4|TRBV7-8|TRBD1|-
TGTGCCAGCAGCTCAGGGACAGCCGTTGGGGCAACTAATGAAAAACTGTTTTTT
CASSSGTAVGATNEKLFF
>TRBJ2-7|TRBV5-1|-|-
TGCGCCAGCAGCTTCGGGGATGCCCTCTACGAGCAGTACTTC
CASSFGDALYEQYF
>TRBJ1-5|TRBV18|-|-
TGTGCCAGCTCACCGGGGCAGGGCAATCAGCCCCAGCATTTT
CASSPGQGNQPQHF
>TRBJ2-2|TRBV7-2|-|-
TGTGCCAGCAGCATTCGGACTTCGAACACCGGGGAGCTGTTTTTT
CASSIRTSNTGELFF
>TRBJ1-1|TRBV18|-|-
TGTGCCAGCTCACCACTCCAGGACACTGAAGCTTTCTTT
CASSPLQDTEAFF
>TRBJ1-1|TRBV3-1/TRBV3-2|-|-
TGTGCCAGCAGCCAAGGGTCGGGGAACACTGAAGCTTTCTTT
CASSQGSGNTEAFF
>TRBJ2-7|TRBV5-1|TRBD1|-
TGCGCCAGCAGCCCACCGGGACAGGGATTTCACGAGCAGTACTTC
CASSPPGQGFHEQYF
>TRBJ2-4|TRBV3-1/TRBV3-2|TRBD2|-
TGTGCCAGCAGCCCGCGGACTAGCGTCGCCAAAAACATTCAGTACTTC
CASSPRTSVAKNIQYF
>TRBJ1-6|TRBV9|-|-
TGTGCCAGCAGACCCGACAGCCTTTATAATTCACCCCTCCACTTT
CASRPDSLYNSPLHF
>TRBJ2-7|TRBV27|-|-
TGTGCCAGCAGACCCCTCCGGGGGAGTGGGTACTTC
CASRPLRGSGYF
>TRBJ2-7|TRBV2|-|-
TGTGCCAGCAGTGAAACAGGGCTAGCCTACGAGCAGTACTTC
CASSETGLAYEQYF
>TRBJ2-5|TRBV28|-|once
TGTGCCAGCATACCCCAGCTCGGGATAGGGACCCAGTACTTC
CASIPQLGIGTQYF
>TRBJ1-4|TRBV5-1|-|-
TGCGCCAGCAGCCTTACGGCGCAGGGAAATGAAAAACTGTTTTTT
CASSLTAQGNEKLFF
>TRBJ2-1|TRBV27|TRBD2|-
TGTGCCAGCAGTTCCCTAGCGGGAGCGTTCTCCTACAATGAGCAGTTCTTC
CASSSLAGAFSYNEQFF
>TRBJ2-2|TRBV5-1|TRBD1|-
TGCGCCAGCAGCCTCCCCGGGACAGGGGCCACCGGGGAGCTGTTTTTT
CASSLPGTGATGELFF
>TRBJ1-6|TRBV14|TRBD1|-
TGTGCCAGCAGCCAAGCGGCAGGGGGTCGGTCCCTCCACTTT
CASSQAAGGRSLHF
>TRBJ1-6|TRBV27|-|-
TGTGCCAGCAGTCTCACAGGACGTGATTCACCCCTCCACTTT
CASSLTGRDSPLHF
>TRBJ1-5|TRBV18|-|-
TGTGCCAGCTCACGACAGCAGAATCAGCCCCAGCATTTT
CASSRQQNQPQHF
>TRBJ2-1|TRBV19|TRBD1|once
TGTGCCAGTAGTATTTCAGGGGGCATGTCCTACAATGAGCAGTTCTTC
CASSISGGMSYNEQFF
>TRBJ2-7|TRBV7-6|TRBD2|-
TGTGCCAGCAGCTCTCGACTAGCGGGAGGTGCTGAGCAGTACTTC
CASSSRLAGGAEQYF
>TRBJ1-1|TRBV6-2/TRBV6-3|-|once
TGTGCCAGCAGTTACTTCGGGAAGAACACTGAAGCTTTCTTT
CASSYFGKNTEAFF
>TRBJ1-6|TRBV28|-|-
TGTGCCAGCAGTTCGGGGGGACATATTCTTGCACCCCTCCACTTT
CASSSGGHILAPLHF
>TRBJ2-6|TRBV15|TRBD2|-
TGTGCCACCAGCAGAGATCGGGGTAGCGGGTTCTCTGGGGCCAACGTCCTGACTTTC
CATSRDRGSGFSGANVLTF
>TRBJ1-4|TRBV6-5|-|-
TGTGCCAGCAGTTACTCTGGACAAGAGGCTGAAAAACTGTTTTTT
CASSYSGQEAEKLFF
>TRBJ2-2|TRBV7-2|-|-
TGTTTTTCCAGAATGACAGGGAACACCGGGGAGCTGTTTTTT
CFSRMTGNTGELFF
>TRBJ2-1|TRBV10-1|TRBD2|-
TGCGCCAGCAGTGATTGGCGGGAGGACCGCAATGAGCAGTTCTTC
CASSDWREDRNEQFF
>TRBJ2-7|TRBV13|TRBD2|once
TGTGCCAGCAGCTCCGCCGGGACTAGCGGGGATACCTACGAGCAGTACTTC
CASSSAGTSGDTYEQYF
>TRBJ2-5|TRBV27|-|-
TGTGCCAGCAGTTTAGATAGCCCTCACGAGACCCAGTACTTC
CASSLDSPHETQYF
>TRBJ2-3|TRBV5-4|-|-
TGTGCCAGCAGCTCCGGAGGGGGGGACCCTAGCACAGATACGCAGTATTTT
CASSSGGGDPSTDTQYF
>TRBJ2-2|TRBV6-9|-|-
TGTGCCAGCAGTTATTCTCGGAACACCGGGGAGCTGTTTTTT
CASSYSRNTGELFF
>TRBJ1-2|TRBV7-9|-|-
TGTGCCAGCAGCCTAACGGACAGTCGGAATGGCTACACCTTC
CASSLTDSRNGYTF
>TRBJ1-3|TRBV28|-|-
TGTGCCAGCAGACCGACAGGAGGAATTTCGGGAAACACCATATATTTT
CASRPTGGISGNTIYF
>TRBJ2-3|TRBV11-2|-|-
TGTGCCAGCAGACCAGGGAGGTTTAGCACAGATACGCAGTATTTT
CASRPGRFSTDTQYF
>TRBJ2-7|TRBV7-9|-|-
TGTGCCAGCAGCTCAAATAGCTGGAGCTCCTACGAGCAGTACTTC
CASSSNSWSSYEQYF
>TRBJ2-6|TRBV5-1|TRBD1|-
TGCGCCAGCAGCTCACACCCTACAGGGGCTGGGGCCAACGTCCTGACTTTC
CASSSHPTGAGANVLTF
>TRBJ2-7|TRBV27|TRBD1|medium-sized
TGTGCCAGCAGTCTTATGACAGGGGCCGAGCAGTACTTC
CASSLMTGAEQYF
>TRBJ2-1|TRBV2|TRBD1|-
TGTGCCAGCAGTGAGTGGGACAGTAGCTCCTACAATGAGCAGTTCTTC
CASSEWDSSSYNEQFF
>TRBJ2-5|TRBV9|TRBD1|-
TGTGCCAGCAGCGTAGACAGGGGGGCTGGAGAGACCCAGTACTTC
CASSVDRGAGETQYF
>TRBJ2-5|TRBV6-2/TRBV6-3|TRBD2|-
TGTGCCAGCAGTTACGGGTGGGCGGGAGGTCCAGAGACCCAGTACTTC
CASSYGWAGGPETQYF
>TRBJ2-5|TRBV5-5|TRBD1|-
TGTGCCACCCACGACAGGGGGCGAGAGACCCAGTACTTC
CATHDRGRETQYF